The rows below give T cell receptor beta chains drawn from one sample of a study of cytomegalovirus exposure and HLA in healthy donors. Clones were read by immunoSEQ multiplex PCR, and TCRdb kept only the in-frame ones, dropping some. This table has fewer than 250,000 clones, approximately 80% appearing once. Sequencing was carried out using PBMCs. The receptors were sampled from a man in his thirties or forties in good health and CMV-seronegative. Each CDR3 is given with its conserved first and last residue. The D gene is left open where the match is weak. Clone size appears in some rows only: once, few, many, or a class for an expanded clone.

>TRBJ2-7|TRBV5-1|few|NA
TGCGCCAGCAGCTCCGCTTCTACAGGGAACGAGCAGTACTTC
CASSSASTGNEQYF
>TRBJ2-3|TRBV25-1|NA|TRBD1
TGTGCCAGCAGTGAATGGGGACAGGGGGCGGGAGATACGCAGTATTTT
CASSEWGQGAGDTQYF
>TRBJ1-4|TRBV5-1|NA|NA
TGCGCCAGCAGCGGCAGGGAACTGGACAGCGATAATGAAAAACTGTTTTTT
CASSGRELDSDNEKLFF
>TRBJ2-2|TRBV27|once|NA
TGTGCCAGCAGTCCCCTGCTTGCGTTGGAGCTGTTTTTT
CASSPLLALELFF
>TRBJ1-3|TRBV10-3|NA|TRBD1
TGTGCCATCAGAGCGGACAGGGGGGGAAACACCATATATTTT
CAIRADRGGNTIYF
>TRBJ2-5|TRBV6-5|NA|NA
TGTGCCAGCGAGGCTGTCGAAGAGACCCAGTACTTC
CASEAVEETQYF
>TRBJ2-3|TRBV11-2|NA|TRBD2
TGTGCCAGCAGCTTAGTGATGGCGGGGGAGCTCACAGATACGCAGTATTTT
CASSLVMAGELTDTQYF
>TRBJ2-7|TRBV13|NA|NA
TGTGCCAGCCAGAGAGGACTGATGAGCTCCTACGAGCAGTACTTC
CASQRGLMSSYEQYF
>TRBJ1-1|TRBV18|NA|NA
TGTGCCAGCTCACCGTTAGGGGGAGACACTGAAGCTTTCTTT
CASSPLGGDTEAFF
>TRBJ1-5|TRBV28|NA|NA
TGTGCCAGCAGTCTCCTTCTAGGGAGTCAGCCCCAGCATTTT
CASSLLLGSQPQHF
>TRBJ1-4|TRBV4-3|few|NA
TGCGCCAGCAGCCCCATGAGGACAGCTTATGAAAAACTGTTTTTT
CASSPMRTAYEKLFF
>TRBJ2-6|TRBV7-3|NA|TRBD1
TGTGCCAGCGGGGACAGGGGGCTCGCAGGGGCCAACGTCCTGACTTTC
CASGDRGLAGANVLTF
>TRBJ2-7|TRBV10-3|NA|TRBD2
TGTGCCATCAGTGAGTCGGGAGGGCGCGCCTACGAGCAGTACTTC
CAISESGGRAYEQYF
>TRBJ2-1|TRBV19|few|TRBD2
TGTGCCAGTAGTCCTCGGGATAGCGGGGGGTCCTACAATGAGCAGTTCTTC
CASSPRDSGGSYNEQFF
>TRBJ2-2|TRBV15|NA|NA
TGTGCCACCAGCAGAGACAGGGTCGGCACCGGGGAGCTGTTTTTT
CATSRDRVGTGELFF
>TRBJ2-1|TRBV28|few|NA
TGTGCCAGCAGTTTTATAAGGCAGGACAATGAGCAGTTCTTC
CASSFIRQDNEQFF
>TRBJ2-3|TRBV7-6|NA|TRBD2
TGTGCCAGCAGCCGCCGGAGCGGGGGAGTCGCAGATACGCAGTATTTT
CASSRRSGGVADTQYF
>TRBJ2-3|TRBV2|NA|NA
TGTGCCAGCACCAAAGGGGGGGGTTCAGATACGCAGTATTTT
CASTKGGGSDTQYF
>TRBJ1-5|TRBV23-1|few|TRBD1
TGCGCCAGCATTCCCCAGGGGGCCCGCAATCAGCCCCAGCATTTT
CASIPQGARNQPQHF
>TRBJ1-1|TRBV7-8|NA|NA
TGTGCCAGCAGCCTCCGAACCTGGACAGCGACGAACACTGAAGCTTTCTTT
CASSLRTWTATNTEAFF
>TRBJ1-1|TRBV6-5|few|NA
TGTGCCAGCAGTTACTCCCTAGCGCTGAACACTGAAGCTTTCTTT
CASSYSLALNTEAFF